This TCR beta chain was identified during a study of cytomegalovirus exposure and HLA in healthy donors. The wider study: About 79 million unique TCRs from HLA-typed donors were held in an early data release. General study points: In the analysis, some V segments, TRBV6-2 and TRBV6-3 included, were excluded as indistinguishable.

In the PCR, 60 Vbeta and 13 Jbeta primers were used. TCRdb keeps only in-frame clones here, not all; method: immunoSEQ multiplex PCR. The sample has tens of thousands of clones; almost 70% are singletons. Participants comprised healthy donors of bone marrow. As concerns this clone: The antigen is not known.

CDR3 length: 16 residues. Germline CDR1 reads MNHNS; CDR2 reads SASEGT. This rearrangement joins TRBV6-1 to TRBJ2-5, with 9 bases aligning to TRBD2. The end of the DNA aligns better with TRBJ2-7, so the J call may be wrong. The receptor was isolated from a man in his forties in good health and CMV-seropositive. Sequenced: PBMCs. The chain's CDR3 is CASSEEVLAGLYEQYF. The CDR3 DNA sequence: TGTGCCAGCAGTGAAGAGGTGCTAGCGGGGCTCTACGAGCAGTACTTC.